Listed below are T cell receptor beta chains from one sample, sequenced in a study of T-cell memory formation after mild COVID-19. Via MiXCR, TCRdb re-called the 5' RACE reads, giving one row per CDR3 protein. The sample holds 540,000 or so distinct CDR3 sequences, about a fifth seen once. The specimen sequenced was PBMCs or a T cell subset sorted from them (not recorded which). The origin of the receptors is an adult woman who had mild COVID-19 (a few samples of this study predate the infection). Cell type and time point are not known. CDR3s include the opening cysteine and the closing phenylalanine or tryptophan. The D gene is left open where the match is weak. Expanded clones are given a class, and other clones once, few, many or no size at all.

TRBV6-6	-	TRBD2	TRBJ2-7	CASSSLAGEVPGEQYF	TGTGCCAGCAGTTCCCTAGCGGGCGAAGTACCAGGGGAGCAGTACTTC
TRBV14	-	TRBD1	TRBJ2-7	CASRPGGVYEQYF	TGTGCCAGCAGACCAGGGGGCGTCTACGAGCAGTACTTC
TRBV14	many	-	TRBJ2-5	CASSQVLGAGIQETQYF	TGTGCCAGCAGCCAAGTCTTGGGAGCGGGTATTCAAGAGACCCAGTACTTC
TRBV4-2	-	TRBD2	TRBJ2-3	CASSQEVAGRDTQYF	TGTGCCAGCAGCCAAGAGGTAGCGGGCCGGGATACGCAGTATTTT
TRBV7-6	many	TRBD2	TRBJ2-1	CASSLELAAEQFF	TGTGCCAGCAGCTTAGAACTAGCGGCCGAGCAGTTCTTC
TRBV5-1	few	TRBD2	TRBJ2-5	CASSLVVSGGEETQYF	TGCGCCAGCAGCTTGGTGGTTAGCGGGGGCGAAGAGACCCAGTACTTC
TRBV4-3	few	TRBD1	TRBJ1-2	CARPVPGQGYYGYTF	TGCGCCAGACCGGTCCCGGGACAGGGATACTATGGCTACACCTTC
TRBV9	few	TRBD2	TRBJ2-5	CASSVDGLAGIQETQYF	TGTGCCAGCAGCGTTGACGGACTAGCGGGGATACAAGAGACCCAGTACTTC
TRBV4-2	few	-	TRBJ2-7	CASSQVHGVVSYEQYF	TGTGCCAGCAGCCAAGTCCACGGGGTTGTCTCCTACGAGCAGTACTTC
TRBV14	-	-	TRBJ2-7	CASSQINEQYF	TGTGCCAGCAGCCAAATCAACGAGCAGTACTTC
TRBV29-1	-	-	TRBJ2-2	CSVEVWGQGTGELFF	TGCAGCGTTGAAGTTTGGGGGCAGGGCACCGGGGAGCTGTTTTTT
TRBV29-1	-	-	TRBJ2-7	CSGWDGPYEQYF	TGCAGCGGGTGGGACGGACCCTACGAGCAGTACTTC
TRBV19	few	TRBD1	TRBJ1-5	CASSIRPPGGQGISNQPQHF	TGTGCCAGTAGTATCAGACCTCCAGGGGGACAGGGCATTTCCAATCAGCCCCAGCATTTT
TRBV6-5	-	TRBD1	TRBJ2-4	CASSPIQGGSIQYF	TGTGCCAGCAGCCCGATACAGGGGGGAAGCATTCAGTACTTC
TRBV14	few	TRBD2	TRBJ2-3	CASSRPGPSGSHSKDTQYF	TGTGCCAGCAGCCGCCCCGGTCCTAGCGGGAGTCATAGTAAGGATACGCAGTATTTT
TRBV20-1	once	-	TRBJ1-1	CSARLIPGQMNTEAFF	TGCAGTGCTAGGCTAATACCTGGACAGATGAACACTGAAGCTTTCTTT
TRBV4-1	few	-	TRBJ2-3	CASSQGREVDTQYF	TGCGCCAGCAGCCAAGGGCGCGAGGTAGATACGCAGTATTTT
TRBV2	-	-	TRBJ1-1	CASSGPGEKNTEAFF	TGTGCCAGCAGTGGTCCCGGAGAAAAGAACACTGAAGCTTTCTTT
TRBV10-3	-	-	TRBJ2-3	CAISVAGGLTDTQYF	TGTGCCATCAGTGTGGCCGGGGGTCTCACAGATACGCAGTATTTT
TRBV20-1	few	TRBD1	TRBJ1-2	CSAGTGWGYGYTF	TGCAGTGCCGGGACAGGGTGGGGCTATGGCTACACCTTC
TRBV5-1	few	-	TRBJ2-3	CASSLAGRGPADTQYF	TGCGCCAGCAGCTTGGCCGGGAGGGGGCCAGCAGATACGCAGTATTTT
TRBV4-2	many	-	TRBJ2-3	CASSQGGLDTDTQYF	TGTGCCAGCAGCCAAGGAGGGCTAGACACAGATACGCAGTATTTT
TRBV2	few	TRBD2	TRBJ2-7	CASGPLAGMIYEQYF	TGTGCCAGCGGACCTCTAGCGGGGATGATCTACGAGCAGTACTTC
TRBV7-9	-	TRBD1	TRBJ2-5	CASSLTGTGTRETQYF	TGTGCCAGCAGCTTAACCGGGACAGGGACCCGGGAGACCCAGTACTTC
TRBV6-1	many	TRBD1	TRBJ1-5	CASRPGTGPIGSNQPQHF	TGTGCCAGCAGGCCCGGGACAGGGCCCATCGGTAGCAATCAGCCCCAGCATTTT
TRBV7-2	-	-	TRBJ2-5	CASSLYLFAQETQYF	TGTGCCAGCAGCTTATACCTGTTTGCCCAAGAGACCCAGTACTTC
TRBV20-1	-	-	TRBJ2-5	CSARRSGGETQYF	TGCAGTGCTAGACGCTCAGGGGGGGAGACCCAGTACTTC
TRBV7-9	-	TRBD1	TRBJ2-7	CASSSATGLGTYEQYF	TGTGCCAGCAGCTCGGCGACAGGGCTGGGGACCTACGAGCAGTACTTC
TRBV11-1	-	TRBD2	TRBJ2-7	CASTGLAGSSYEQYF	TGTGCCAGCACCGGACTAGCGGGATCCTCCTACGAGCAGTACTTC
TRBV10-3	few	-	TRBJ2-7	CAISTGSPDEQYF	TGTGCCATCAGCACAGGGAGCCCCGACGAGCAGTACTTC
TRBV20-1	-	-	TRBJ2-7	CSARDSLGGSRIF	TGCAGTGCTAGAGATAGTCTGGGCGGATCCCGTATATTC